This T cell receptor (beta chain) was captured in a study of T cells in women clearing cervical HPV infection. Study background: Case blood was drawn a median approximately 150 days after lesion detection.

Clones were read by immunoSEQ multiplex PCR, and TCRdb kept only the in-frame ones, dropping some. This sample's clone table lists approximately 39,000 clones. Study results and caveats: Cases and controls were distinguished at AUC about 0.8 by richness and V genes. Effector/memory and HPV-specific T cells were not isolated, and association timing is unknown.

On this clone: Its matching antigen is unknown. The CDR3 end lies 3 residues beyond the end of the read and is filled in from the germline J gene.

Germline V gene lookup returns CDR1 MGHRA and CDR2 YSYEKL. The CDR3 covers 16 residues. The sequence was collected from a woman aged 18 to 75 with a cervical HPV16 infection that either progressed to CIN3+ or cleared (not recorded which). Material for sequencing was blood buffy coat. This rearrangement joins TRBV4-1 to TRBJ1-2, with 12 bases identical to TRBD1. This CDR3 reads CASSQEPGTGGFGYTF. Incomplete CDR3 DNA: TGCGCCAGCAGCCAAGAACCCGGGACAGGGGGCTTCGGC.